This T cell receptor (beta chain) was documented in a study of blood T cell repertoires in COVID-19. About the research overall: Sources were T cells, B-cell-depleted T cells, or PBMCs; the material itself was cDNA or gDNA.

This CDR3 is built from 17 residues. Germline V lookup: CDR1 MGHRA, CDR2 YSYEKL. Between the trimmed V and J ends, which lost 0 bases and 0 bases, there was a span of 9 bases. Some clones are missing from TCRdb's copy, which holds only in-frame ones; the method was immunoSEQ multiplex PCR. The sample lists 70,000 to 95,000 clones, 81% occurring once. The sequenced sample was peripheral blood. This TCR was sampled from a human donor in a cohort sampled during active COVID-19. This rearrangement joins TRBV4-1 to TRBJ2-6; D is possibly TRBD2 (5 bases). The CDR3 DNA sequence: TGCGCCAGCAGCCAAGATCTCGGGGACTCTGGGGCCAACGTCCTGACTTTC. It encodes CASSQDLGDSGANVLTF.